This T cell receptor (beta chain) originates from a study of T cells in Graves' hyperthyroidism and ophthalmopathy (dated by TCRdb to about 2019). Turning to the overall study: A discovery cohort of about a hundred patients, 43 with Graves' ophthalmopathy and approximately 55 with stable Graves' hyperthyroidism, was used to find distinguishing TCR V-J signatures. Prospective prediction of ophthalmopathy was tested in an independent validation cohort consisting of 18 to 20 hyperthyroidism patients and 15 or so patients who later progressed to ophthalmopathy. After blood sampling, hyperthyroidism patients were treated with methimazole at a starting dose of 30 mg daily, and ophthalmopathy patients were treated with high-dose intravenous methylprednisolone. Thyroid tissue and blood T-cell repertoires from six Graves' hyperthyroidism patients were also compared in the study. The 75 to 100 discovery patients were randomly divided into training and test sets at a 7:3 ratio. According to the paper, TCR Vbeta CDR3 sequencing was carried out on some 130 peripheral blood samples, which came from under 50 ophthalmopathy, 70 to 80 hyperthyroidism and about 17 progressor patients. Findings and caveats that apply to the study as a whole: Ophthalmopathy was separated from stable hyperthyroidism by a 13 V-J signature model, with just over 85% sensitivity and roughly 81% specificity obtained in cross-validation and 80%/75% obtained in testing. Sample size was not statistically predetermined, and investigators were not blinded to group allocation. Most expanded thyroid clonotypes (frequency above 0.001) were also detected in blood, suggesting blood repertoires may reflect thyroid immune responses. In validation, the model predicted progression to ophthalmopathy with approximately 71% sensitivity and approximately 74% specificity, a median of 6.5 months before onset.

CDR1 and CDR2, per the germline V gene (reference sequence), are MNHNY and SVGAGI. V ends up 5 bases short and J 5 bases short, with an unmatched junction base count of 5. The CDR3 covers 13 residues, taking in both the cysteine and the phenylalanine. Only the CDR3 DNA stays, 39 bases, in frame from base 1. Graves' hyperthyroidism was defined as stable when no progression to ophthalmopathy occurred over 18 months of follow-up. The hyperthyroidism patients were between 18 and 65 years old and newly diagnosed, with a disease duration of less than 2 months. Patients with uncontrolled infections, other autoimmune diseases, pregnancy or lactation were excluded. Diagnoses were based on clinical symptoms, serum thyroxine and TRAb, thyroid ultrasound and orbital computed tomography. Total RNA was extracted using Trizol reagent, and RNA quality was assessed on an Agilent 2100 Bioanalyzer. This clonotype came up a few times. Its antigen is unknown. No qualities accompany the bases; no much larger clone lies one base away.

Amplification of TCR beta CDR3 regions was carried out from RNA transcripts. The TCR CDR3 was subjected to a first round of RT-PCR using the HTBI primer set and the Qiagen OneStep RT-PCR kit. Libraries were constructed in a second round of multiplex PCR, after which size selection and purification were carried out. The libraries were sequenced on an Illumina HiSeq2000 using paired-end 100 bp reads. In the authors' own workflow: SOAPnuke was used to process the raw data, with reads discarded if the reads contained adapters or uncalled bases, had a mean Phred below 15, or lacked an exact constant-primer or identifier match. High-quality paired reads were merged using COPE v1.2.5, and each unique nucleotide sequence was defined as a clonotype. Clonotypes were aligned to IMGT TRBV, TRBD and TRBJ reference segments using MiTCR v1.1. The analysis included only V-J combinations with a frequency above 0.0001, which together covered 99% to 99.2% of the repertoires. The TCS score was defined as F50 (clonal expansion) divided by E x V (chaos), with BLOSUM62-based TCRdist calculated between CDR3 peptides within each V-J. Welch's t-statistics and random forest reduced around 520 V-J features to around 14, which were used in a naive Bayes classifier (R e1071). TCRdb redid the processing of the public reads, applying fastp at Q25 and MiXCR, and retained in-frame beta chains. Duplicate CDR3 protein sequences are folded into a single record with the most common DNA and genes. In this record, the V and J calls reflect TCRdb's handling and not the investigators' own analysis. The sample table records a few hundred thousand distinct CDR3 sequences; 35% to 55% of these occur just once. Jointly, the top ten make up 6.5% to 9% of the sample.

The receptor comes from a young woman with Graves' hyperthyroidism. Donor details come from another sample of the same person, matched by shared clones. The sequencing input was peripheral blood or thyroid tissue (not recorded which). The V gene is TRBV6-6 and the J gene is TRBJ1-2; 7 of the junction bases match TRBD1. At the DNA level, the sequence is TGTGCCAGCAGTGAGGGACAGTTGTATGGCTACACCTTC. Translated, it gives CASSEGQLYGYTF.